Below, 5 T cell receptor beta chains from the same sample are listed, as sequenced in a study of CD8+ T cells in alopecia areata. Sampling of alopecia areata patients yielded lesional scalp punch biopsies as well as peripheral blood. Sequencing used cDNA as its template, made by extracting RNA and reverse transcribing it. The repertoire was sequenced with immunoSEQ multiplex PCR; TCRdb's copy has only in-frame clones and lacks some. The table shows some 16,000 clones, with 45% to 65% occurring only once. The material sequenced was skin. Receptor source: a human donor with alopecia areata.

A single count supports this clone. The chain recombines TRBV7-2 with TRBJ2-5; TRBD2 aligns across 7 bases. There are 15 residues in the CDR3. The V and J ends lost 5 bases and 5 bases, in that order; junction bases with no gene match: 11. The V gene's germline CDR1 is SGHTA and CDR2 FQGNSA. This CDR3 is CASSTQAGVGETQYF. The CDR3 DNA reads TGTGCCAGCAGCACCCAGGCGGGAGTCGGGGAGACCCAGTACTTC.

CDR3 amino acids: CASSPGGATYEQYF. The CDR3 DNA sequence: TGTGCCAGCAGCCCTGGGGGGGCGACCTACGAGCAGTACTTC. The rearrangement links TRBV7-3 to TRBJ2-7, with D possibly matching TRBD2 (7 bases). CDR1 is SGHTA and CDR2 is FQGTGA in the germline V gene. V was clipped by 5 bases and J by 2 bases, with 13 bases between them. CDR3 size: 14 residues.

The V call is TRBV5-1, the J call TRBJ2-7, with D possibly TRBD2 on 7 matching bases. Trimming stripped 4 bases from V and 0 bases from J, with 11 bases between. The germline V gene encodes CDR1 SGHRS and CDR2 YFSETQ. CDR3 length: 14 residues. Here the CDR3 reads CASSHREGSYEQYF. In DNA, the CDR3 is TGCGCCAGCAGCCACAGGGAGGGCTCCTACGAGCAGTACTTC.

The chain employs TRBV7-9 and TRBJ2-1; a possible D gene is TRBD2 (5 bases). The CDR3 length is 15 residues. V lost 3 bases and J 7 bases, leaving 16 bases between the germline ends. Germline V gene lookup returns CDR1 SEHNR and CDR2 FQNEAQ (reference sequence). CDR3 region: CASSFVVLAGNEQFF. DNA of the CDR3: TGTGCCAGCAGCTTTGTAGTGCTAGCTGGGAATGAGCAGTTCTTC.

This clone was observed once. This rearrangement joins TRBV28 to TRBJ2-5; TRBD1 matches at 7 bases. The CDR3 spans 13 residues. V was clipped by 7 bases and J by 0 bases; unmatched bases: 2. Germline loops: CDR1 MDHEN, CDR2 SYDVKM. The CDR3 reads CASIGTDQETQYF. In DNA form, the CDR3 reads TGTGCCAGCATAGGGACAGACCAAGAGACCCAGTACTTC.